The clone carrying this T cell receptor (beta chain) was observed a few times. These data originate in a study of blood T cell repertoires in COVID-19. The overall study: Sample material is recorded as cDNA or gDNA derived from T cells, B-cell-depleted T cells, or PBMCs.

In germline, CDR1 is SGHRS, CDR2 YFSETQ. V lost 0 bases and J lost 11, with 20 bases in between. The CDR3 contains 15 residues. Generated by immunoSEQ multiplex PCR, the TCRdb table keeps only in-frame clones and is missing some. There are 200,000 to 250,000 clones in the sample; roughly four fifths occur only once, and about 4.6% lies in the top ten. This TCR was sampled from a woman between 50 and 59 years old who had been exposed to COVID-19. Material for sequencing was PBMCs or T cells enriched from blood (not recorded which). The chain uses TRBV5-1 and TRBJ1-1, with TRBD1 as a possible D gene (5 bases). CDR3 residues: CASSLESTELQRAFF. The CDR3 DNA reads TGCGCCAGCAGCTTGGAGTCGACAGAACTCCAGAGGGCTTTCTTT.